This T cell receptor (beta chain) was documented in a study of cytomegalovirus exposure and HLA in healthy donors. The CDR3 spans 16 residues. The junction had 9 bases not matched to a gene; V was cut back by 3 bases and J by 4 bases. The 120-subject validation cohort, separate from the 666-subject first cohort, included the donors. On this clone itself: The antigen is undetermined.

TCRdb's copy holds only in-frame clones and misses some; the assay was immunoSEQ multiplex PCR. The table lists 85,000 to 95,000 clones, 96% of them singletons, with 0.78% in the top ten. Study findings and constraints: Listed as cytomegalovirus-associated were roughly 180 TCR beta chains. Cytomegalovirus status was reportedly diagnosed by the classifier with high sensitivity and specificity.

This sequence was found in a man younger than 30 in good health and CMV-seronegative. The sample taken for sequencing was PBMCs. The V call is TRBV23-1, the J call TRBJ2-1; 7 bases map to TRBD2. TRBV23-1 belongs to the ORF category, with a function that is uncertain. The CDR3 protein is CASSHPSTSLYNEQFF. For the CDR3, the DNA is TGCGCCAGCAGTCACCCCTCGACTAGCCTTTACAATGAGCAGTTCTTC.